This TCR beta chain stems from a study of cytomegalovirus exposure and HLA in healthy donors. Study information: HLA-typed donors were the source of about 85 million unique TCRs held in an early data release. There were over 350 genotyped donors. Of these, about 86% fell in the genetic ancestry cluster associated with self-reported Caucasian donors.

This clone appeared a single time. Trimming stripped 4 bases from V and 7 bases from J, with 23 bases between. This CDR3 spans 17 amino acids. The germline CDR1 and CDR2 sequences are MNHEY and SMNVEV (reference sequence). The PCR contained 60 Vbeta and 13 Jbeta primers. Per the authors' pipeline: Later analysis identified tens of millions of unique TCR beta chains, approximately 11 million shared. Clones were read by immunoSEQ multiplex PCR, and TCRdb kept only the in-frame ones, dropping some. V, J and clone size are taken as reported in that table, and D and trimming were inferred from the DNA itself. The sample lists 150,000 or so clones, approximately 84% occurring once.

Sequenced material: PBMCs. The chain combines TRBV27 with TRBJ2-1; the D is unclear. The sequence was collected from a woman in her 40s in good health and CMV-seronegative. CDR3 DNA sequence: TGTGCCAGCAGTTCCGGATGGGTTGGGCTCTTTAATAATGAGCAGTTCTTC. Its protein product is CASSSGWVGLFNNEQFF.